Each of the 9 T cell receptor beta chains below was sequenced from the same sample in a study of OX40 agonist ivuxolimab in advanced cancers. The table came from immunoSEQ multiplex PCR; TCRdb's copy has only in-frame clones and leaves some out. This sample has around 79,000 clones, with 65% to 90% found just once. The material sequenced was CD4+ or CD8+ T cells sorted from blood, taken in a trial of the OX40 agonist ivuxolimab. The receptors were sampled from an adult with an advanced solid tumor such as melanoma, head and neck, liver or kidney cancer.

The chain recombines TRBV30 with TRBJ1-3; D remains ambiguous. With 4 bases removed from V and 0 bases from J, the gap between germline ends came to 10 bases. Germline V gene data show CDR1 as GTSNPN and CDR2 as SVGIG (reference sequence). The CDR3 consists of 14 residues. This CDR3 reads CAWNGGSSGNTIYF. CDR3 nucleotide sequence: TGTGCCTGGAACGGAGGGAGCTCTGGAAACACCATATATTTT.

V and J are TRBV19 and TRBJ1-2, with D possibly TRBD1 on 5 matching bases. Germline assignment: CDR1 LNHDA and CDR2 SQIVND (reference sequence). V was pared by 6 bases and J by 2 bases, with 16 bases between. This CDR3 region has 15 residues. CDR3 sequence reads: CASSAGRDGNYGYTF. The CDR3, as DNA: TGTGCCAGTAGCGCGGGGAGGGACGGGAACTATGGCTACACCTTC.

This chain joins TRBV30 and TRBJ2-5; TRBD1 matches 7 bases. Germline V gene lookup returns CDR1 GTSNPN and CDR2 SVGIG (reference sequence). The CDR3 extends over 12 amino acids. The J segment lost 4 bases and the V segment lost 4 bases, leaving 3 bases of the junction unmatched. CDR3 in DNA: TGTGCCTGGACCACAGGGGCAGAGACCCAGTACTTC. Translating it yields CAWTTGAETQYF. The complete variable domain, with remaining parts taken from reference TRBV30 and TRBJ2-5, reads SQTIHQWPATLVQPVGSPLSLECTVEGTSNPNLYWYRQAAGRGLQLLFYSVGIGQISSEVPQNLSASRPQDRQFILSSKKLLLSDSGFYLCAWTTGAETQYFGPGTRLLVL.

The rearrangement links TRBV9 to TRBJ2-3; TRBD1 or TRBD2 may be the D gene (6 bases each). The CDR3 is 13 amino acids. Trimming took off 5 bases at V and 3 bases at J, with 10 bases between the two ends. Germline V gene sequence: CDR1 SGDLS, CDR2 YYNGEE. CDR3 DNA: TGTGCCAGCAGAGGGGGGTCGACAGATACGCAGTATTTT. Translating it yields CASRGGSTDTQYF.

This clone occurred once. The rearrangement uses TRBV11-2 and TRBJ1-2, with D perhaps matching TRBD1 (5 bases). Germline V lookup: CDR1 SGHAT, CDR2 FQNNGV. V was clipped by 5 bases and J by 8 bases, with 18 bases between them. This CDR3 has 14 residues. CDR3: CASSPSGRWDGYTF. The CDR3 nucleotides are TGTGCCAGCAGCCCCTCGGGACGGTGGGACGGCTACACCTTC.

The rearrangement uses TRBV7-3 and TRBJ1-6; the D gene is possibly TRBD1 (5 bases). Germline V gene sequence: CDR1 SGHTA, CDR2 FQGTGA. The CDR3 is 15 residues long. V lost 5 bases to trimming and J lost 10 bases, with 18 bases between them. The DNA for the CDR3 is TGTGCCAGCAGCCGGACTATGGGGGGGGACTCACCCCTCCACTTT. Its translation is CASSRTMGGDSPLHF.

This clone was seen only a few times. The rearrangement links TRBV5-4 to TRBJ1-5, with a possible D match to TRBD1 (6 bases). The CDR3 is 14 amino acids. Germline V gene lookup returns CDR1 SGHNT and CDR2 YYREEE (reference sequence). Trimming shortened V by 0 bases and J by 5 bases, and 9 bases separated the two germline ends. Here the CDR3 DNA reads TGTGCCAGCAGCTTGGCAGGGGCACATCAGCCCCAGCATTTT. Amino acids: CASSLAGAHQPQHF.

The chain uses TRBV9 and TRBJ2-7; D may be TRBD1 (6 bases). This CDR3 region has 14 residues. Per the germline V gene, CDR1 is SGDLS and CDR2 is YYNGEE. V was trimmed by 0 bases and J by 5 bases, leaving 12 bases between them. DNA for the CDR3: TGTGCCAGCAGCGTAGGACAGGTCCTTAACGAGCAGTACTTC. Protein: CASSVGQVLNEQYF.

This clone appeared a few times. The rearrangement links TRBV2 to TRBJ2-4; 8 nucleotides agree with TRBD2. V gave up 2 bases and J gave up 0 bases; unmatched junction bases: 6. In germline, CDR1 is SNHLY, CDR2 FYNNEI. The CDR3 loop spans 17 amino acids. The chain's CDR3 is CASSERIAGGAKNIQYF. DNA of the CDR3: TGTGCCAGCAGTGAAAGGATCGCGGGGGGAGCCAAAAACATTCAGTACTTC.